A single sample is the source of the 19 T cell receptor beta chains below, sequenced in a study of blood T cell repertoires in COVID-19. Libraries were prepared by immunoSEQ multiplex PCR; TCRdb keeps only in-frame clonotypes and omits some of them. Here the sample spans fewer than 200,000 clones, around 87% being singletons. Sample: peripheral blood. These receptors were taken from a man aged 40-50 years with active or convalescent COVID-19.

In this sample, this clone turned up once. The chain joins TRBV30 to TRBJ1-5, with D possibly TRBD1 on 5 matching bases. The germline CDR1 and CDR2 sequences are GTSNPN and SVGIG (reference sequence). This CDR3 contains 15 residues. Trimming pared 0 bases from V and 2 bases from J, leaving 11 bases between. CDR3 nucleotide sequence: TGTGCCTGGAGTGTAGGCAGGGTCGGCAATCAGCCCCAGCATTTT. Translated: CAWSVGRVGNQPQHF.

The chain has TRBV27 and TRBJ1-5; D is unresolved. Germline V CDR1 and CDR2: MNHEY, SMNVEV (reference sequence). The CDR3 length is 17 residues. The V gene lost 6 bases and the J gene lost 1 base, with 19 bases spanning the gap. In DNA form, the CDR3 reads TGTGCCAGCAGCCTAAATTCCTACAGTTCCAGCAATCAGCCCCAGCATTTT. It codes for CASSLNSYSSSNQPQHF.

This clone was counted only a few times. The sample has other DNA sequences that encode this CDR3 too. The chain couples TRBV2 to TRBJ1-4; 7 nucleotides agree with TRBD1. The CDR3 is made up of 14 amino acids. After removal of 6 bases from V and 4 bases from J, the junction contained 5 bases not matched to a gene. CDR1 is SNHLY, CDR2 FYNNEI, per germline. The CDR3 reads CASRGDRSNEKLFF. The CDR3 coding sequence is TGTGCCAGCAGGGGGGACAGAAGTAATGAAAAACTGTTTTTT. The complete variable domain, with remaining parts taken from reference TRBV2 and TRBJ1-4, reads EPEVTQTPSHQVTQMGQEVILRCVPISNHLYFYWYRQILGQKVEFLVSFYNNEISEKSEIFDDQFSVERPDGSNFTLKIRSTKLEDSAMYFCASRGDRSNEKLFFGSGTQLSVL.

This rearrangement joins TRBV6-1 to TRBJ1-1; 7 bases agree with TRBD1. Germline V gene lookup returns CDR1 MNHNS and CDR2 SASEGT. The CDR3 is made up of 14 amino acids. The V segment lost 1 base and the J segment 4 bases; nucleotides outside the gene matches: 3. Here the CDR3 DNA reads TGTGCCAGCAGTGAAGGACAGGGCTTCACTGAAGCTTTCTTT. The encoded protein is CASSEGQGFTEAFF.

This sequence joins TRBV7-8 and TRBJ1-5, with a weak D call TRBD1 (5 bases). The V end was cut by 2 bases, the J end by 4 bases, with 12 bases between. This CDR3 has 15 residues. The germline V gene has CDR1 SGHVS and CDR2 FQNEAQ. CDR3 nucleotides: TGTGCCAGCAGCTTACAGTCGGGGGAGAATCAGCCCCAGCATTTT. Amino acid sequence: CASSLQSGENQPQHF.

V gene TRBV6-6 combines with J gene TRBJ1-5, with D possibly TRBD1 on 6 matching bases. Trimming removed 11 bases from V and 0 bases from J, with 11 bases in between. There are 13 residues in the CDR3. The V gene's germline CDR1 is MNHNY and CDR2 SVGAGI (reference sequence). The CDR3 protein is CASKGHSNQPQHF. The DNA for the CDR3 is TGTGCCTCTAAGGGACATAGCAATCAGCCCCAGCATTTT.

The chain combines TRBV7-2 with TRBJ2-1, with 8 bases matching TRBD2. CDR3 length: 13 amino acids. After removal of 5 bases from V and 9 bases from J, the junction contained 6 bases not matched to a gene. Germline CDR1 SGHTA, CDR2 FQGNSA. In nucleotides, the CDR3 is TGTGCCAGCAGCCCAACGGGGGGGAGTGAGCAGTTCTTC. Its protein product is CASSPTGGSEQFF.

J is TRBJ2-1 and V is TRBV5-1, with D tentatively TRBD2 (5 bases). Trimming pared 0 bases from V and 6 bases from J, leaving 13 bases between. The CDR3 totals 15 residues. Germline loops: CDR1 SGHRS, CDR2 YFSETQ. Here the CDR3 reads CASSLETLAINEQFF. CDR3 nucleotides: TGCGCCAGCAGCTTGGAAACTTTAGCGATCAATGAGCAGTTCTTC. Full variable domain (remainder filled in from reference TRBV5-1 and TRBJ2-1): KAGVTQTPRYLIKTRGQQVTLSCSPISGHRSVSWYQQTPGQGLQFLFEYFSETQRNKGNFPGRFSGRQFSNSRSEMNVSTLELGDSALYLCASSLETLAINEQFFGPGTRLTVL.

The CDR3 coding sequence is TGTGCCATCAGTGCTAGCGGGGATTTCCAAGAGACCCAGTACTTC. It encodes CAISASGDFQETQYF. J is TRBJ2-5 and V is TRBV10-3, with 9 bases lining up with TRBD2. CDR1 and CDR2 (germline): ENHRY, SYGVKD. The V and J ends lost 4 bases and 1 base, in that order; junction bases with no gene match: 4. The CDR3 length is 15 residues.

The genes are TRBV28 and TRBJ1-1; tentative D call: TRBD1 (5 bases). The CDR3 covers 12 residues. Germline lookup yields CDR1 MDHEN and CDR2 SYDVKM. V shed 3 bases and J shed 7 bases, with 9 bases lying between them. CDR3 DNA: TGTGCCAGCAGTTTGAAGGGGTATGAAGCTTTCTTT. Amino acid sequence: CASSLKGYEAFF.

The gene calls are TRBV15 and TRBJ2-7, with 10 nucleotides matching TRBD1. J lost 6 bases, V lost 3 bases, and 8 bases had no gene match. The length of the CDR3 is 15 residues. CDR1 LNHNV and CDR2 YYDKDF come from the germline V gene (reference sequence). The CDR3 sequence: CATSSSGTGVREQYF. CDR3 coding DNA: TGTGCCACCAGCAGCTCCGGGACAGGGGTCCGCGAGCAGTACTTC. Using reference TRBV15 and TRBJ2-7 for the parts outside the CDR3, the full variable domain is DAMVIQNPRYQVTQFGKPVTLSCSQTLNHNVMYWYQQKSSQAPKLLFHYYDKDFNNEADTPDNFQSRRPNTSFCFLDIRSPGLGDTAMYLCATSSSGTGVREQYFGPGTRLTVT.

V is TRBV4-2 and J is TRBJ2-7; 7 bases align to TRBD1. This CDR3 comprises 16 residues. V shed 2 bases, J shed 0 bases, and the junction held 7 bases outside the gene matches. Germline-derived CDR1 and CDR2 are LGHNA and YNFKEQ. The CDR3 bases are TGTGCCAGCAGCCAAATAGGACAGGAGAGCTCCTACGAGCAGTACTTC. It translates to CASSQIGQESSYEQYF.

V usage is TRBV6-5 and J usage is TRBJ1-6, with 8 bases identical to TRBD1. The germline V gene has CDR1 MNHEY and CDR2 SVGAGI. The length of the CDR3 is 15 residues. V lost 5 bases to trimming and J lost 8 bases; unmatched junction nucleotides: 8. The CDR3 reads CASSMTGTGDSPLHF. CDR3 DNA sequence: TGTGCCAGCAGTATGACCGGGACAGGAGATTCACCCCTCCACTTT.

For the CDR3, the DNA is TGTGCCAGCAGCGTAACAGTTTCCTGGACAGATACGCAGTATTTT. It yields the protein CASSVTVSWTDTQYF. V is TRBV9 and J is TRBJ2-3; D not certain. The germline CDR1 and CDR2 sequences are SGDLS and YYNGEE. The CDR3 loop spans 15 amino acids. V lost 1 base, J lost 3 bases, and 12 bases lay in between.

The chain has TRBV12-3 or TRBV12-4 and TRBJ2-5; maybe TRBD2 (5 bases). Trimming stripped 8 bases from V and 5 bases from J, with 9 bases between. The CDR3 is 11 amino acids. CDR3 region: CASAWRETQYF. The DNA of the CDR3 is TGTGCCAGCGCTTGGAGGGAGACCCAGTACTTC.

CDR3 loop: CASTFPDRGQPQHF. As DNA, the CDR3 is TGTGCCAGCACCTTCCCCGACAGGGGCCAGCCCCAGCATTTT. The rearrangement uses TRBV28 and TRBJ1-5; 8 bases are shared with TRBD1. CDR1 is MDHEN and CDR2 is SYDVKM in the germline V gene. V gave up 7 bases and J gave up 7 bases; unmatched junction bases: 9. The CDR3 is 14 amino acids.

This chain connects TRBV30 to TRBJ1-2; D not resolved. Germline CDR1 is GTSNPN and CDR2 is SVGIG (reference sequence). This CDR3 is built from 15 residues. Trimming cost V 0 bases and J 2 bases, with 13 bases left between them. The CDR3 coding sequence is TGTGCCTGGAGTGTAGGAGCTGGGGAGAACTATGGCTACACCTTC. It encodes CAWSVGAGENYGYTF. The full variable domain, completed using reference TRBV30 and TRBJ1-2, is SQTIHQWPATLVQPVGSPLSLECTVEGTSNPNLYWYRQAAGRGLQLLFYSVGIGQISSEVPQNLSASRPQDRQFILSSKKLLLSDSGFYLCAWSVGAGENYGYTFGSGTRLTVV.

The chain's CDR3 is CASSEGTSGGPYYF. In nucleotides, the CDR3 is TGTGCCAGCAGTGAAGGGACTAGCGGGGGGCCCTATTACTTC. The chain joins TRBV2 to TRBJ2-5; 14 bases align to TRBD2. CDR1 is SNHLY and CDR2 is FYNNEI in the germline V gene. The ends lost 1 base at V and 14 bases at J; junction bases unmatched: 6. The CDR3 consists of 14 residues.

This clone appeared a single time. V gene TRBV9 combines with J gene TRBJ2-3, with D possibly TRBD2 on 7 matching bases. Germline V lookup: CDR1 SGDLS, CDR2 YYNGEE. This CDR3 contains 15 residues. V was clipped by 0 bases and J by 0 bases, with 8 bases between them. The DNA for the CDR3 is TGTGCCAGCAGCGTAGAGGGGGGGAGCACAGATACGCAGTATTTT. Protein sequence: CASSVEGGSTDTQYF.